The clone carrying this TCR beta chain appeared a single time. The sample belongs to a study of blood T cell repertoires in COVID-19. Study summary: The United States, Italy and Spain were the sources of the acute and convalescent COVID-19 samples.

V lost 5 bases and J lost 4, with 9 bases in between. The CDR3 contains 12 residues. Per germline, CDR1 MDHEN and CDR2 SYDVKM. The assay was immunoSEQ multiplex PCR, and TCRdb's table has in-frame clones only and misses some. This sample has approximately 200,000 clones; about 82% occur once, and the top ten carry over 7.5%. The gene calls are TRBV28 and TRBJ2-7, with unresolved D. The sample taken for sequencing was PBMCs or T cells enriched from blood (not recorded which). This clonotype was sampled from a woman aged 25 to 39 who had recovered from COVID-19. The CDR3 coding sequence is TGTGCCAGCAGTCTAGATGGGTACGAGCAGTACTTC. As protein: CASSLDGYEQYF.